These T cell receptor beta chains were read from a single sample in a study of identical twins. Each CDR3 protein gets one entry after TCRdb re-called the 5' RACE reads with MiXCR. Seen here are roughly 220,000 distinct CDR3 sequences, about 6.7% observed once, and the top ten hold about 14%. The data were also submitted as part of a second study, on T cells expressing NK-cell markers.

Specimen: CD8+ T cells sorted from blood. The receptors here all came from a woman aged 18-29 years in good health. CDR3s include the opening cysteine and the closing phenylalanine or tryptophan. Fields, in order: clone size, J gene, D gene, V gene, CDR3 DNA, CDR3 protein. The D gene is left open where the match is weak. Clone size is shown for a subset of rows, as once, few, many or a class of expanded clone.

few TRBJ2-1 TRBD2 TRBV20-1 TGCAGTGCGGAGGGACTAGCGAATTTCAATGAGCAGTTCTTC CSAEGLANFNEQFF
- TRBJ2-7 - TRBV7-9 TGTGCCAGCAGCGTTCGGCCCTACGAGCAGTACTTC CASSVRPYEQYF
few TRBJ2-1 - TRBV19 TGTGCCAGTAGTCTATTAGCAGCCGATGAGCAGTTCTTC CASSLLAADEQFF
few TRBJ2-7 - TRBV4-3 TGCGCCAGCAGCCAAGATTTAAGACCCTACGAGCAGTACTTC CASSQDLRPYEQYF
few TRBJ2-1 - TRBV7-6 TGTGCCAGCAGCTTAGCGCTGGGGAGCAATGAGCAGTTCTTC CASSLALGSNEQFF
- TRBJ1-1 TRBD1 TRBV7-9 TGTGCCAGCAGCCCGGACAGGGTCTACACTGAAGCTTTCTTT CASSPDRVYTEAFF
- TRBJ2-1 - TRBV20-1 TGCAGTGCTAGTATAGCGACTTACAATGAGCAGTTCTTC CSASIATYNEQFF
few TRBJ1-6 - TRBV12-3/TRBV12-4 TGTGCCAGCACCACCCCCCAGTCAGTTTTACCCCTCCACTTT CASTTPQSVLPLHF
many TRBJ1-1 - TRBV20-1 TGCAGTGCTAGGATATCGGAGGGAGCTGAAGCTTTCTTT CSARISEGAEAFF
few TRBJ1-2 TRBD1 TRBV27 TGTGCCAGCAGCCCCGGGACAGGGGGCTCTGGCTACACCTTC CASSPGTGGSGYTF
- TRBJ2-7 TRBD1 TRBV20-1 TGCAGTGCTTTGGGACAGAAGTTCTACGAGCAGTACTTC CSALGQKFYEQYF
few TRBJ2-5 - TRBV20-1 TGCAGTGCTAGAGATCGCCTAGCCCGAGGAGAGACCCAGTACTTC CSARDRLARGETQYF
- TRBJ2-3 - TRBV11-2 TGTGCCAGCAGCTTGGGGCGGACAGCTCCAGATACGCAGTATTTT CASSLGRTAPDTQYF
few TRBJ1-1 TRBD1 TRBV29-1 TGCAGCGTCAACAGGGGATGGAACACTGAAGCTTTCTTT CSVNRGWNTEAFF